These 19 T cell receptor beta chains came from one sample sequenced in a study of shared clonotypes between healthy human individuals. Only in-frame clones appear in the TCRdb table, and some are missing; sequencing was by immunoSEQ multiplex PCR. The profile shows millions of clones, about 95% of them singletons. Naive CD8 cells comprised CD45RO-negative, CCR7-positively selected cells, excluding terminally differentiated effector memory CD45RA+ cells. The sequenced sample was naive CD8+ T cells sorted from blood. The origin of the receptors is a man aged 18 to 29 in good health.

The chain joins TRBV29-1 to TRBJ2-1; 8 nucleotides line up with TRBD2. The CDR3 covers 16 residues. The J segment lost 0 bases and the V segment lost 6 bases, leaving 10 bases of the junction unmatched. CDR1 SQVTM and CDR2 ANQGSEA come from the germline V gene. The CDR3 bases are TGCAGCGTGGCCGGGGGGGCCGCGTTCTCCTACAATGAGCAGTTCTTC. It is translated as CSVAGGAAFSYNEQFF.

Only one count was recorded for this clone. The chain combines TRBV5-8 with TRBJ1-5; D call uncertain. The CDR3 extends over 14 amino acids. Germline V CDR1 and CDR2: SGHTS, YDEGEE. The ends were cut back, 0 bases at V and 8 bases at J, with 12 bases in the middle. The CDR3 here is CASSLDTGREPQHF. Written as DNA, the CDR3 is TGTGCCAGCAGCTTGGATACGGGGAGGGAGCCCCAGCATTTT.

The J gene is TRBJ1-6, the V gene TRBV30; D is uncertain. Trimming shortened V by 3 bases and J by 7 bases, and 10 bases separated the two germline ends. The CDR3 is 13 amino acids. Germline V CDR1 and CDR2: GTSNPN, SVGIG (reference sequence). CDR3 loop: CAWRSSLNSPLHF. The CDR3 DNA reads as TGTGCCTGGAGAAGCAGCCTCAATTCACCCCTCCACTTT.

This clone occurred a few times. The chain joins TRBV28 to TRBJ2-7; D might be TRBD2 (6 bases). CDR1 MDHEN and CDR2 SYDVKM come from the germline V gene. The germline V and J ends were trimmed by 4 bases and 4 bases, with 17 bases remaining between them. This CDR3 is 15 amino acids long. In DNA, the CDR3 is TGTGCCAGCAGTTCGACTAGATTTAATTGGTACGAGCAGTACTTC. This codes for CASSSTRFNWYEQYF.

This chain connects TRBV6-5 to TRBJ2-7; 10 bases map to TRBD1. The CDR3 is 13 residues long. Germline V gives CDR1 MNHEY, CDR2 SVGAGI. Trimming cost V 6 bases and J 3 bases; bases outside gene matches: 2. CDR3 amino acids: CASRRTGGYEQYF. CDR3 sequence (DNA): TGTGCCAGCAGGCGGACAGGGGGCTACGAGCAGTACTTC.

This clone showed up just a few times. The rearrangement joins TRBV5-1 to TRBJ1-1; tentative D call: TRBD1 (6 bases). Germline CDR1 reads SGHRS; CDR2 reads YFSETQ. CDR3 size: 16 residues. Between the trimmed V and J ends, which lost 0 bases and 4 bases, there was a span of 16 bases. CDR3 bases: TGCGCCAGCAGCTTGGAGGGGGTTCTCCAAAGCACTGAAGCTTTCTTT. It yields the protein CASSLEGVLQSTEAFF.

A few counts support this clone. This rearrangement joins TRBV10-1 to TRBJ1-1; the D is unclear. The CDR3 spans 13 residues. Trimming left V 6 bases short and J 0 bases short, with 8 bases between. CDR1 and CDR2 from the germline V gene are WNHNN and SYGVQD (reference sequence). The CDR3, as DNA: TGCGCCAGCAGGAGGACTTTGAACACTGAAGCTTTCTTT. Translation gives CASRRTLNTEAFF.

The gene calls are TRBV9 and TRBJ2-7; D is perhaps TRBD2 (5 bases). Between the trimmed V and J ends, which lost 0 bases and 6 bases, there was a span of 13 bases. Germline V gene data show CDR1 as SGDLS and CDR2 as YYNGEE. The CDR3 consists of 14 residues. CDR3 DNA: TGTGCCAGCAGCGTAGTGTCCGGAGGTCCCGAGCAGTACTTC. Encoded protein: CASSVVSGGPEQYF.

The CDR3 DNA is TGTGCCAGCAGCGCCGGGACAGGGGGAGAGACCCAGTACTTC. It encodes CASSAGTGGETQYF. The chain recombines TRBV2 with TRBJ2-5; 11 bases agree with TRBD1. This CDR3 has 14 amino acids. The V gene's germline CDR1 is SNHLY and CDR2 FYNNEI. Germline trimming cut 6 bases from V and 4 bases from J; bases unmatched to any gene: 4.

J is TRBJ2-7 and V is TRBV6-5; 9 bases match TRBD1. The V gene's germline CDR1 is MNHEY and CDR2 SVGAGI. The CDR3 spans 15 residues. V trimming: 2 bases; J trimming: 6 bases; junction bases outside the gene matches: 8. CDR3 protein: CASSYSGTGLIEQYF. The CDR3 DNA follows: TGTGCCAGCAGTTACAGTGGGACAGGGCTGATCGAGCAGTACTTC.

CDR3 protein: CASSATVDRGTEAFF. The DNA of the CDR3 is TGTGCCAGCAGTGCAACCGTCGACAGGGGCACTGAAGCTTTCTTT. This chain joins TRBV2 and TRBJ1-1; the match to TRBD1 covers 8 bases. J lost 4 bases, V lost 4 bases, and 8 bases had no gene match. There are 15 residues in the CDR3. CDR1 and CDR2 (germline): SNHLY, FYNNEI.

This clone appeared once. CDR3 sequence: CASSLARDPKNIQYF. CDR3 sequence (DNA): TGTGCCAGCAGCTTAGCGCGAGACCCCAAAAACATTCAGTACTTC. The V and J genes are TRBV7-9 and TRBJ2-4; D remains ambiguous. V shed 0 bases and J shed 2 bases, with 8 bases lying between them. Germline CDR1 SEHNR, CDR2 FQNEAQ (reference sequence). This CDR3 is built from 15 residues.

A note on this clone: A far larger clone differs by one base, so this is likely a read error. The rearrangement links TRBV7-6 to TRBJ2-5, with 12 bases lining up with TRBD2. Germline trimming cut 5 bases from V and 4 bases from J; bases unmatched to any gene: 2. The length of the CDR3 is 14 residues. Germline assignment: CDR1 SGHVS and CDR2 FNYEAQ. Here the CDR3 reads CASSVLAGGETQYF. In DNA form, the CDR3 reads TGTGCCAGCAGCGTACTAGCGGGAGGAGAGACCCAGTACTTC.

The chain couples TRBV27 to TRBJ2-7, with D perhaps being TRBD1 or TRBD2 (5 bases each). Between the trimmed V and J ends, which lost 6 bases and 0 bases, there was a span of 12 bases. CDR1 is MNHEY, CDR2 SMNVEV, per germline (reference sequence). The CDR3 loop spans 14 amino acids. DNA for the CDR3: TGTGCCAGCAGACATACAGGAGGCTCCTACGAGCAGTACTTC. Translating gives CASRHTGGSYEQYF.

The CDR3 DNA is TGTGCCAGCAGCTTTGCAGGGGTGAACACTGAAGCTTTCTTT. It encodes CASSFAGVNTEAFF. This sequence joins TRBV5-8 and TRBJ1-1, with D perhaps matching TRBD1 (6 bases). CDR1 is SGHTS and CDR2 is YDEGEE in the germline V gene. With 2 bases removed from V and 0 bases from J, the gap between germline ends came to 8 bases. The CDR3 sequence is 14 residues long.

This clone was observed once. The rearrangement joins TRBV11-3 to TRBJ1-6; a possible D gene is TRBD1 (6 bases). CDR1 and CDR2 from the germline V gene are SGHNT and YENEEA. The V gene lost 6 bases and the J gene lost 9 bases, with 9 bases spanning the gap. The CDR3 covers 12 residues. In DNA, the CDR3 is TGTGCCAGCAGTAGAGGGGGTTCACCCCTCCACTTT. Its translation is CASSRGGSPLHF.

With regard to this clone: Other nucleotide sequences in the sample specify the same CDR3. This chain uses TRBV27 with TRBJ1-1; unclear D gene. The V end was cut by 0 bases, the J end by 0 bases, with 5 bases between. Germline V gene data show CDR1 as MNHEY and CDR2 as SMNVEV (reference sequence). The CDR3 is 14 amino acids. DNA for the CDR3: TGTGCCAGCAGTTTATCCCCCCTGAACACTGAAGCTTTCTTT. This sequence encodes CASSLSPLNTEAFF.

The V gene is TRBV7-6, the J gene TRBJ2-7, with 11 bases lining up with TRBD1. Trimming took 3 bases from V and 2 from J; bases not matched to a gene: 3. This CDR3 has 15 amino acids. Germline values: CDR1 SGHVS, CDR2 FNYEAQ. The CDR3 DNA reads as TGTGCCAGCAGCTTCGGGACAGGGGGAACCTACGAGCAGTACTTC. As protein: CASSFGTGGTYEQYF.

The V gene is TRBV7-9, the J gene TRBJ2-1, with D possibly matching TRBD1 (7 bases). The V and J ends lost 10 bases and 9 bases respectively, with 22 bases between them. Germline CDR1 SEHNR, CDR2 FQNEAQ (reference sequence). The CDR3 is 14 amino acids. CDR3: CAIAPGGMYGEQFF. The CDR3 coding sequence is TGTGCCATCGCGCCAGGGGGGATGTACGGTGAGCAGTTCTTC.